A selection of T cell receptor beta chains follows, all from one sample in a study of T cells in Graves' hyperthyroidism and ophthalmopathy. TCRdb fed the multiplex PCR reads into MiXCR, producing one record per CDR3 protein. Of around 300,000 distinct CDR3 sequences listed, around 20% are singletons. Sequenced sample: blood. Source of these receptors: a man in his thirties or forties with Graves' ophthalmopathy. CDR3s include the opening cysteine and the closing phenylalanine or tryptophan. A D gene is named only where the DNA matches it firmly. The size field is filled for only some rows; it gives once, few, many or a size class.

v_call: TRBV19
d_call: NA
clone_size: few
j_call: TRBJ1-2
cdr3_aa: CASSGQGTGDYGYTF
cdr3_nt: TGTGCCAGTAGTGGGCAGGGTACGGGGGACTATGGCTACACCTTC

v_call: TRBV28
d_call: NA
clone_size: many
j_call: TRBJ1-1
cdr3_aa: CASSPGGPNTEAFF
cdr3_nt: TGTGCCAGCAGTCCCGGGGGGCCCAACACTGAAGCTTTCTTT

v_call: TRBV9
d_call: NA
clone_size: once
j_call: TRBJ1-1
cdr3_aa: CASSSPTRGVDTEAFF
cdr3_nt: TGTGCCAGCAGCTCCCCGACGCGGGGTGTTGACACTGAAGCTTTCTTT

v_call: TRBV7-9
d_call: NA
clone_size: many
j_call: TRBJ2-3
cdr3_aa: CASRYTDTQYF
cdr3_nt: TGTGCCAGCAGGTACACAGATACGCAGTATTTT

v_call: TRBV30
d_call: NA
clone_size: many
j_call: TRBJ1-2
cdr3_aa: CAWSVSADYGYTF
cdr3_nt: TGTGCCTGGAGTGTATCGGCCGATTATGGCTACACCTTC

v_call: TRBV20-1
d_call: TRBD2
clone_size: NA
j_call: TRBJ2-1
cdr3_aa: CSARDRGGRGLNEQFF
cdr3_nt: TGCAGTGCTAGAGATCGGGGCGGGAGGGGTCTTAATGAGCAGTTCTTC

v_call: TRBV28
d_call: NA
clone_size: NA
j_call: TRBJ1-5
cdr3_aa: CASSLYMGGAVNQPQHF
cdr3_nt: TGTGCCAGCAGTTTATATATGGGAGGGGCGGTCAATCAGCCCCAGCATTTT

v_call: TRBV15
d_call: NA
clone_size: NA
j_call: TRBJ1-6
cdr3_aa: CATSGGTYNSPLHF
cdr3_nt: TGTGCCACCAGCGGAGGGACATATAATTCACCCCTCCACTTT

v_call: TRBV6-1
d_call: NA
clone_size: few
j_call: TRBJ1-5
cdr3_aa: CASSERRVSGSQPQHF
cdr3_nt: TGTGCCAGCAGTGAAAGGAGGGTTTCGGGGAGTCAGCCCCAGCATTTT

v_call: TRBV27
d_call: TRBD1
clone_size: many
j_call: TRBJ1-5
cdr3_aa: CASSGTGVGQPQHF
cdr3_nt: TGTGCCAGCAGTGGAACAGGGGTTGGTCAGCCCCAGCATTTT

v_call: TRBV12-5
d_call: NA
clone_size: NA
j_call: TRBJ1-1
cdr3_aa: CAGGRGGDLNTEAFF
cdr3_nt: TGTGCTGGCGGTCGTGGCGGTGACCTGAACACTGAAGCTTTCTTT

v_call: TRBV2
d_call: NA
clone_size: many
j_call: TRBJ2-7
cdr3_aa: CASSTPGRSYEQYF
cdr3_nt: TGTGCCAGCAGTACCCCGGGGAGGTCCTACGAGCAGTACTTC

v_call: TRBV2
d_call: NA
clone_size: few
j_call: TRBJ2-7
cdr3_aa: CASSDETVPSYEQYF
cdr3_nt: TGTGCCAGCAGTGATGAGACGGTCCCGTCCTACGAGCAGTACTTC

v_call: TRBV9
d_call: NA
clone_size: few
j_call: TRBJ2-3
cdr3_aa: CASSEDPRTDTQYF
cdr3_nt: TGTGCCAGCAGCGAAGATCCTCGCACAGATACGCAGTATTTT

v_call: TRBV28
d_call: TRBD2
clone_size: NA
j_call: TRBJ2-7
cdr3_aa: CASKTGGSYEQYF
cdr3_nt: TGTGCCAGCAAGACGGGAGGGTCCTACGAGCAGTACTTC

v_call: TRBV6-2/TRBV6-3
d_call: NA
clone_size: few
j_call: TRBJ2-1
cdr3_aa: CASSYIRLVNEQFF
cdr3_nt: TGTGCCAGCAGTTACATTAGGCTTGTCAATGAGCAGTTCTTC

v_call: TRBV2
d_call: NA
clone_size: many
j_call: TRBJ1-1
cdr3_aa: CASSDSANTEAFF
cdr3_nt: TGTGCCAGCAGTGATTCAGCGAACACTGAAGCTTTCTTT

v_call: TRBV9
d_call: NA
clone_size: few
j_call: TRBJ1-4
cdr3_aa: CASSVGDSTNEKLFF
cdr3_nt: TGTGCCAGCAGCGTAGGGGACTCAACTAATGAAAAACTGTTTTTT

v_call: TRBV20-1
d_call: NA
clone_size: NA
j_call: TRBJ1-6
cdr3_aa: CSAAQGSYNSPLHF
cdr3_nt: TGCAGTGCTGCCCAGGGCTCCTATAATTCACCCCTCCACTTT

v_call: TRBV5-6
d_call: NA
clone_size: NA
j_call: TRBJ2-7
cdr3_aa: CASSRPFAEQYF
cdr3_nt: TGTGCCAGCAGCCGACCCTTCGCCGAGCAGTACTTC

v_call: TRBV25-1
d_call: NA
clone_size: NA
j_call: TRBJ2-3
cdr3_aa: CASSVGEGDTQYF
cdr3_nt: TGTGCCAGCAGTGTCGGAGAGGGAGATACGCAGTATTTT

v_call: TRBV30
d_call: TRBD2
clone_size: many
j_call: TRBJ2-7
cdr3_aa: CALTRAGGYYEQYF
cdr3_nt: TGTGCCTTGACCCGAGCGGGAGGATACTACGAGCAGTACTTC

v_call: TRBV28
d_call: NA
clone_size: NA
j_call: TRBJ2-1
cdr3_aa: CASSSPENEQFF
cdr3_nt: TGTGCCAGCAGTTCACCCGAGAATGAGCAGTTCTTC

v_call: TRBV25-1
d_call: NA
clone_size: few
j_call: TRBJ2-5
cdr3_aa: CASSEPDSFLRGTQYF
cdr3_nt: TGTGCCAGCAGTGAACCCGATAGTTTCTTGCGGGGGACCCAGTACTTC

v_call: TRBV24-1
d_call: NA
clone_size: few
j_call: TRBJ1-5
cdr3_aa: CATSEAGLQPQHF
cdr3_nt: TGTGCCACCAGTGAGGCCGGGTTGCAGCCCCAGCATTTT

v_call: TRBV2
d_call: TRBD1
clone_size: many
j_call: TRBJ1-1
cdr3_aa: CASRGGMGTGNTEAFF
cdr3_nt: TGTGCCAGCAGAGGGGGGATGGGGACAGGGAACACTGAAGCTTTCTTT

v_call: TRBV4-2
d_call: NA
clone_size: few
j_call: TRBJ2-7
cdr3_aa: CASSQQDGYYEQYF
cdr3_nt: TGTGCCAGCAGCCAACAGGACGGGTACTACGAGCAGTACTTC

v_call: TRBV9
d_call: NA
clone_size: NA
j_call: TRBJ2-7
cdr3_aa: CASSVDGVSLGEQYF
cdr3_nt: TGTGCCAGCAGCGTAGATGGGGTCTCACTCGGCGAGCAGTACTTC

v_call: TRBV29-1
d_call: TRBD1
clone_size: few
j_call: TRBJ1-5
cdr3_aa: CSVSATGGGNQPQHF
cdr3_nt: TGCAGCGTTTCCGCGACAGGGGGCGGGAATCAGCCCCAGCATTTT

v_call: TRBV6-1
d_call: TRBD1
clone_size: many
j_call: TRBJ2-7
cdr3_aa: CASSNRGPYEQYF
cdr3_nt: TGTGCCAGCTCAAACAGGGGACCCTACGAGCAGTACTTC

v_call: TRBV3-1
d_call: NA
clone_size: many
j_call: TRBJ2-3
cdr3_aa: CASSHEVRTDTQYF
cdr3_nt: TGTGCCAGCAGCCATGAGGTCCGCACAGATACGCAGTATTTT

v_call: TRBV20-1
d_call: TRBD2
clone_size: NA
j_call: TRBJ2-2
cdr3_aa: CSARRTLLAGATGELFF
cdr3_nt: TGCAGTGCTAGACGTACCCTACTAGCGGGAGCGACCGGGGAGCTGTTTTTT

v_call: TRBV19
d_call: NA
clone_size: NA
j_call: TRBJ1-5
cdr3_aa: CASSHIGGRRSNQPQHF
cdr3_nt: TGTGCCAGTAGCCACATAGGGGGGCGACGAAGCAATCAGCCCCAGCATTTT

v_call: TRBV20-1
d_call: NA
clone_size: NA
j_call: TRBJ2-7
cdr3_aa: CSARGPSEQYF
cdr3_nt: TGCAGTGCCAGGGGACCTAGCGAGCAGTACTTC

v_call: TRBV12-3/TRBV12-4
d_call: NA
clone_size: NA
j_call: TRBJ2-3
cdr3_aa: CASSLTEFITQYF
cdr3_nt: TGTGCCAGCAGTTTGACAGAATTCATAACGCAGTATTTT

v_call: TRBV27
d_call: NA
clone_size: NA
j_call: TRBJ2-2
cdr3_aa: CASSSTRAGELFF
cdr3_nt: TGTGCCAGCAGTTCTACCCGCGCCGGGGAGCTGTTTTTT

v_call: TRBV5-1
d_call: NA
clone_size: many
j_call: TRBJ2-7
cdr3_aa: CASSLGRVPHEQYF
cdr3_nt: TGCGCCAGCAGCTTGGGCAGGGTCCCCCACGAGCAGTACTTC

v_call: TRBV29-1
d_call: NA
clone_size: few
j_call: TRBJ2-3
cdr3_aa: CSVEDWGSNTDTQYF
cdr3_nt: TGCAGCGTTGAAGATTGGGGGTCAAACACAGATACGCAGTATTTT

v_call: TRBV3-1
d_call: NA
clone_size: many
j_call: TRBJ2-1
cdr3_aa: CASSHIPGNEQFF
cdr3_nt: TGTGCCAGCAGCCATATTCCCGGCAATGAGCAGTTCTTC

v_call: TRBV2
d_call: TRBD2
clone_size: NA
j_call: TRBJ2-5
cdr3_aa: CASKGTSGSGETQYF
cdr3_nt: TGTGCCAGCAAGGGGACTAGCGGGAGTGGGGAGACCCAGTACTTC

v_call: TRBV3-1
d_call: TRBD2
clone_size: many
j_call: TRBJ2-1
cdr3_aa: CASSQGIGRTSVNEQFF
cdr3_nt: TGTGCCAGCAGCCAAGGGATTGGGAGGACTAGCGTTAATGAGCAGTTCTTC

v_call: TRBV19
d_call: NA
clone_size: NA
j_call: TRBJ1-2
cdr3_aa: CASSMEGSVYGYTF
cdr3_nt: TGTGCCAGTAGTATGGAGGGGTCGGTCTATGGCTACACCTTC

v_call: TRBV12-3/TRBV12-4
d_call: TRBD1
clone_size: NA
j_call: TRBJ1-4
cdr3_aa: CATAGGAATNEKLFF
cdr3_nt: TGTGCCACCGCAGGGGGCGCCGCAACTAATGAAAAACTGTTTTTT

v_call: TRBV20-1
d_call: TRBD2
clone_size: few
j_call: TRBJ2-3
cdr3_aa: CSASSGRVDTQYF
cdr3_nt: TGCAGTGCTAGTTCTGGGAGGGTAGATACGCAGTATTTT

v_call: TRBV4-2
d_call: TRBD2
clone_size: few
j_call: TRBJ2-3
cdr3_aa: CASSQGVAGASGTQYF
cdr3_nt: TGTGCCAGCAGCCAAGGTGTAGCGGGGGCTTCGGGTACGCAGTATTTT

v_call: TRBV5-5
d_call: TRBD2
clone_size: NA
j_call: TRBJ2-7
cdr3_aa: CASSRTSGTDEQYF
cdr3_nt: TGTGCCAGCAGCCGGACTAGCGGGACCGACGAGCAGTACTTC

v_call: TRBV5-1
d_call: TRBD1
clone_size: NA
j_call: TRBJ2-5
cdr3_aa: CASRWDSQETQYF
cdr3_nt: TGCGCCAGCAGGTGGGACAGCCAAGAGACCCAGTACTTC

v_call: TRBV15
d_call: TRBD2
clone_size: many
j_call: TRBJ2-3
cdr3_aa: CATSRAAGGPPDTQYF
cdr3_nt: TGTGCCACCAGCAGAGCAGCGGGAGGGCCGCCAGATACGCAGTATTTT

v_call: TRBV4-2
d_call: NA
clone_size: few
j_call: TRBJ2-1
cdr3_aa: CASSQASGDNEQFF
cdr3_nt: TGTGCCAGCAGCCAAGCATCGGGAGACAATGAGCAGTTCTTC

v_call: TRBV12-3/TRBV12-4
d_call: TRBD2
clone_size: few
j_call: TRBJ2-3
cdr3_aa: CASSYRGSVPDTQYF
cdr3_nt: TGTGCCAGCAGTTATCGCGGGAGTGTTCCAGATACGCAGTATTTT

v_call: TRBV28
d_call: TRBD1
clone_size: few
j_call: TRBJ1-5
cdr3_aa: CASSLVGQGHSNQPQHF
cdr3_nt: TGTGCCAGCAGTTTAGTGGGACAGGGGCATAGCAATCAGCCCCAGCATTTT

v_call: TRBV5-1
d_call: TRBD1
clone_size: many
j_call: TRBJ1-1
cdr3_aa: CASSPADRVNTEAFF
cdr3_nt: TGCGCCAGCAGCCCTGCCGACAGGGTGAACACTGAAGCTTTCTTT

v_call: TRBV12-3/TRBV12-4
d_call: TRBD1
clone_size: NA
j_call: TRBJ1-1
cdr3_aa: CASRTGDPNTEAFF
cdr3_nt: TGTGCCAGCAGAACAGGGGACCCGAACACTGAAGCTTTCTTT

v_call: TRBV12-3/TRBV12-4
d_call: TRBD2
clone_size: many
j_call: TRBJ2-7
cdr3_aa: CASTRTSGAYEQYF
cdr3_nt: TGTGCCAGCACCAGGACTAGCGGGGCCTACGAGCAGTACTTC

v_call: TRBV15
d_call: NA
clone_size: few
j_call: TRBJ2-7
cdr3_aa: CATSIVNRGNTYEQYF
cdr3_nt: TGTGCCACCAGCATTGTAAATCGGGGCAACACCTACGAGCAGTACTTC